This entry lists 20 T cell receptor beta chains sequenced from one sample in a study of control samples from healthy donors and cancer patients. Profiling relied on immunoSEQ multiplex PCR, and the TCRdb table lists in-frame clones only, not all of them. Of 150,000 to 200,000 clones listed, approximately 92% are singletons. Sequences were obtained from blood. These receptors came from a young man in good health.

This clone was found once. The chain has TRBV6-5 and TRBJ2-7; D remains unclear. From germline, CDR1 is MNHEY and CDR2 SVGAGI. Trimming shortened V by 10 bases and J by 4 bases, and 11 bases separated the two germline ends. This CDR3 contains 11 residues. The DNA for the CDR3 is TGTGCCACTCTGAGTTATTACGAGCAGTACTTC. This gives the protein CATLSYYEQYF.

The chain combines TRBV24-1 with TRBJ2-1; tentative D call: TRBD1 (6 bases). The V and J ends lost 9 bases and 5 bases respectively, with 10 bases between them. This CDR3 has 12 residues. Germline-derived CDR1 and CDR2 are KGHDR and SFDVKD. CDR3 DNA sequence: TGTGCCACCGCCGACAGGAACAATGAGCAGTTCTTC. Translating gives CATADRNNEQFF.

This chain's CDR3 is CASRRRDKDNQPQHF. The CDR3 DNA reads TGTGCCAGCAGGCGCCGGGACAAAGACAATCAGCCCCAGCATTTT. V usage is TRBV6-5 and J usage is TRBJ1-5; possibly TRBD1 for D (6 bases). Between the trimmed V and J ends, which lost 6 bases and 3 bases, there was a span of 15 bases. Per germline, CDR1 MNHEY and CDR2 SVGAGI. The CDR3 is made up of 15 amino acids.

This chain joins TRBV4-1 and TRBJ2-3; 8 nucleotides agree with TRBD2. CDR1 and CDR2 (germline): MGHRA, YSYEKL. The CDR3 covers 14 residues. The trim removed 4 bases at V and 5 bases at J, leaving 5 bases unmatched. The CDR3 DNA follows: TGCGCCAGCAGCCCCTTAGCGGGGATAGATACGCAGTATTTT. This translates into CASSPLAGIDTQYF.

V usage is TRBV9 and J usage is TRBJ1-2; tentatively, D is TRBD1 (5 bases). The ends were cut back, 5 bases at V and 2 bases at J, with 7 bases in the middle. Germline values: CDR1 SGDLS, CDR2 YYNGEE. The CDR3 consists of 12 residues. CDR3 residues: CASSEGNYGYTF. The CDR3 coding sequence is TGTGCCAGCAGTGAGGGGAACTATGGCTACACCTTC.

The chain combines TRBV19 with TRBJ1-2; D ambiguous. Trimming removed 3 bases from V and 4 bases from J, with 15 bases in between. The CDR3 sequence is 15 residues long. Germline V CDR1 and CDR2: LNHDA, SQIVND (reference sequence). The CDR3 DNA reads TGTGCCAGTAGTATCCAGTGGACCAAAATCTATGGCTACACCTTC. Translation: CASSIQWTKIYGYTF.

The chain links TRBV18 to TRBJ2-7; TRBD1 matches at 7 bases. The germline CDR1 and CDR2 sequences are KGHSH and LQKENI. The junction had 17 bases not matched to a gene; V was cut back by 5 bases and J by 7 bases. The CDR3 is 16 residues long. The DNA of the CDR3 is TGTGCCAGCTCATCTCAAACCGGGACAGCGTTGGGGGAGCAGTACTTC. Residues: CASSSQTGTALGEQYF.

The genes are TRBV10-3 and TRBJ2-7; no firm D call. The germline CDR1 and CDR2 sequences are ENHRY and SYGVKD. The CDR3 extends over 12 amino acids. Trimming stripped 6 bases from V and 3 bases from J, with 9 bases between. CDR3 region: CAIRDENYEQYF. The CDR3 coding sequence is TGTGCCATCAGGGATGAGAACTACGAGCAGTACTTC.

The CDR3 here is CASSLDTGPQETQYF. The CDR3 DNA sequence: TGTGCCAGCAGCTTGGATACAGGACCTCAAGAGACCCAGTACTTC. This sequence joins TRBV5-5 and TRBJ2-5, with TRBD1 as a possible D gene (5 bases). CDR3 length equals 15 residues. The ends were cut back, 0 bases at V and 2 bases at J, with 11 bases in the middle. Germline V gene data show CDR1 as SGHKS and CDR2 as YYEKEE (reference sequence).

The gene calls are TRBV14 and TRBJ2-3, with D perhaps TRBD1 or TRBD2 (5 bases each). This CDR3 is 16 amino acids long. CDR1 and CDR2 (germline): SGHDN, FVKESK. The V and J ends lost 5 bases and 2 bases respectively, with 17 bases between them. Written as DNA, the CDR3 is TGTGCCAGCAGCGTAACCCTGGGACGGTACACAGATACGCAGTATTTT. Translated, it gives CASSVTLGRYTDTQYF.

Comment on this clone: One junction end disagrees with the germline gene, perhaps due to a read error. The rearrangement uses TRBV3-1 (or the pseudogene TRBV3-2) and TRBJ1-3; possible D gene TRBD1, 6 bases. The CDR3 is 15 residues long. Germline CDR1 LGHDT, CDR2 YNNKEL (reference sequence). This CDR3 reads CASNQGGSSGNTIYF. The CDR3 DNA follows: TGTGCCAGCAACCAAGGGGGTTCCTCTGGAAACACCATATATTTT.

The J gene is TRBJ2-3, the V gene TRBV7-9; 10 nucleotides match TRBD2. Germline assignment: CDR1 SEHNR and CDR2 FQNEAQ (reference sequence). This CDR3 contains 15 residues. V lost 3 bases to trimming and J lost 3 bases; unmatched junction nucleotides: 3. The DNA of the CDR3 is TGTGCCAGCAGCTTTCTAGCGGGGGATACAGATACGCAGTATTTT. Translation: CASSFLAGDTDTQYF.

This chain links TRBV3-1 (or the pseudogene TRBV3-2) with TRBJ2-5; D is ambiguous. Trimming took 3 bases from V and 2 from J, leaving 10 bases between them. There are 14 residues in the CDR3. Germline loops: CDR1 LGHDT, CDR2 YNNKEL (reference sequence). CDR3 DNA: TGTGCCAGCAGCCAGGATTGGCAGCAAGAGACCCAGTACTTC. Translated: CASSQDWQQETQYF.

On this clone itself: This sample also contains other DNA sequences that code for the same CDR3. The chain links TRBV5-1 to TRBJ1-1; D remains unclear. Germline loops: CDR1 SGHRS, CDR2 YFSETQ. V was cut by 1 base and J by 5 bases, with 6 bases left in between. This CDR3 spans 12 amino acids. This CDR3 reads CASSLSGTEAFF. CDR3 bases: TGCGCCAGCAGCTTGTCGGGAACTGAAGCTTTCTTT.

CDR3 nucleotides: TGTGCCATCAGTGAGTCGACTCAGGGAGGTACTGAAGCTTTCTTT. This encodes CAISESTQGGTEAFF. V and J are TRBV10-3 and TRBJ1-1; D might be TRBD1 (5 bases). In germline, CDR1 is ENHRY, CDR2 SYGVKD. The CDR3 extends over 15 amino acids. The V end was cut by 0 bases, the J end by 5 bases, with 13 bases between.

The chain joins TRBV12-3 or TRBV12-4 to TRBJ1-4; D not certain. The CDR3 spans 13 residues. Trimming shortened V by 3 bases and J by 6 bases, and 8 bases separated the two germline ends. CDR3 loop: CASSFWVHEKLFF. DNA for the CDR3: TGTGCCAGCAGTTTTTGGGTTCATGAAAAACTGTTTTTT.

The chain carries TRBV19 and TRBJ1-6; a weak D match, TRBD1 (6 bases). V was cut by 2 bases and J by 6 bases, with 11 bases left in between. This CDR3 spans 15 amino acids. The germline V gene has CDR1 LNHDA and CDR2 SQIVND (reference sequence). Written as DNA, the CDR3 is TGTGCCAGTAGTATAACCCCAGGGGCTAATTCACCCCTCCACTTT. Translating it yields CASSITPGANSPLHF.

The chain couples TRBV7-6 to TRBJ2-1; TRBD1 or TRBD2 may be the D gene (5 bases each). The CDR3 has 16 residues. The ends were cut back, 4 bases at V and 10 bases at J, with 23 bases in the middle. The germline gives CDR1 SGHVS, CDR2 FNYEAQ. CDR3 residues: CASSSSQSIRDGEQFF. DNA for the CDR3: TGTGCCAGCAGCTCAAGCCAGTCAATCCGGGACGGAGAGCAGTTCTTC.

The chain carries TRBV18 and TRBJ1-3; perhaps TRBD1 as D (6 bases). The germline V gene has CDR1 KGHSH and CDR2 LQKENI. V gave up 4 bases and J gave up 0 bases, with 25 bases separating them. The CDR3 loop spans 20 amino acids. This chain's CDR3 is CASSRTGSTTFKNSGNTIYF. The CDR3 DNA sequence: TGTGCCAGCTCACGTACAGGGAGTACCACCTTCAAAAACTCTGGAAACACCATATATTTT.

The DNA of the CDR3 is TGTGCCAGCAGCTTGGAGGCGGGGACACCCTACAATGAGCAGTTCTTC. Residues: CASSLEAGTPYNEQFF. This chain connects TRBV5-5 to TRBJ2-1; tentatively, D is TRBD1 or TRBD2 (6 bases each). The V end lost 0 bases, the J end lost 2 bases, and 12 bases lay between the germline ends. This CDR3 contains 16 residues. Germline V gene data show CDR1 as SGHKS and CDR2 as YYEKEE (reference sequence).